This TCR beta chain was found in a study of blood T cell repertoires in COVID-19. Study at large: There were acute and convalescent COVID-19 samples, and they came from the United States, Italy and Spain. PBMCs, B-cell-depleted T cells, or T cells were the source of the cDNA or gDNA that made up the material.

CDR1 is SGHAT, CDR2 FQNNGV, per germline. The CDR3 covers 12 residues. V was clipped by 5 bases and J by 10 bases, with 12 bases between them. Original processing notes: By means of reference gene primer amplification, nucleated cell counts were estimated. The method was immunoSEQ multiplex PCR; TCRdb's version includes in-frame clones alone and lacks a portion of them. That table is the source of V, J and clone size, and D and trimming were worked out from the DNA. The sample includes 120,000 or so clones, around 63% seen only once; the top ten take about 2.2%. Specimen: peripheral blood. The V call is TRBV11-2, the J call TRBJ2-1; D call uncertain. The TCR was taken from a woman aged 70-85 years with acute or convalescent COVID-19. The CDR3 DNA sequence: TGTGCCAGCAGCCCGATGACTGGAGAGCAGTTCTTC. Translating it yields CASSPMTGEQFF.